Sequencing of this TCR beta chain was carried out in a study of blood T cells in healthy people across ages (dated by TCRdb to 2015 to 2017). Background for the entire study: In model experiments, template switching captured about one uniquely barcoded TCR beta cDNA molecule for every two T cells. Age-related changes in TCR beta repertoire diversity were measured in the study by deep sequencing normalized with unique cDNA molecular identifiers. Four age groups were formed from the donors: young (average approximately 16 years), middle-aged (more than 35), aged (around 68) and long-lived (approximately 80). Donors of different ages were randomly distributed across sequencing lanes to avoid experimental bias. The study analyzed two additional independent replicas of 1 million unique cDNA reads from the same blood draw for two donors, one aged 18 to 30 and one aged 80 or older. What the work shows at the level of the full study, not this receptor alone: The long-lived group showed more naive CD4+ T cells, fewer expanded clones and increased TCR diversity than the aged group, suggesting age selection. Because donor CMV infection status was unknown, age-related changes in expanded clonotypes were potentially confounded. Observed TCR beta diversity correlated strongly with the percentage of naive T cells measured by flow cytometry. Estimates of total diversity based on one million sequenced T cells were considered lower bounds and underestimates. Since profiling was done on bulk unsorted PBMCs, naive and antigen-experienced compartments could not be conclusively compared. As age increased, observed TCR beta diversity per million T cells dropped in a roughly linear way, and a significant reduction was already evident by age approximately 40.

The donors were a few dozen Caucasian individuals from Russia, aged 6 to 90 years, who were systemically healthy. About 10 milliliters of peripheral blood were collected from each donor into EDTA-treated Vacutainer tubes. Ficoll-Paque density-gradient centrifugation was used to isolate PBMCs, with at least 6 million obtained per sample. Trizol reagent was used to extract total RNA from the PBMCs, yielding at least 6 micrograms per sample. For every donor, an aliquot of PBMCs went through flow cytometry to measure the percentages of naive CD45RAhigh/CD27high T cells. Preparation of the library involved 5' RACE. Sequenced on an Illumina HiSeq 2500. A second roughly 6 to 12 cycle PCR used a sample-barcoded 5' primer and a J-beta primer mix. Each TCR beta cDNA molecule received a unique molecular identifier from a template-switch 5' adaptor carrying 12 random nucleotides. Each sample yielded at least 3 million CDR3-containing paired-end reads. All of the RNA was converted into first-strand cDNA using the Mint cDNA synthesis kit, with a TRBC-specific oligonucleotide serving as the primer. After uracil-DNA glycosylase treatment, a first 18-cycle PCR used universal primers M1SS and BC2_uni_R on all cDNA. Per the authors' processing: For normalization, 1 million high-quality reads were randomly selected from each sample, with every read carrying a distinct molecular identifier. Reads sharing molecular identifiers were discarded rather than binned into consensus sequences. MiTCR, set to a Q25 quality threshold and the strictest error-elimination algorithm, was used for CDR3 identification, clonotype clustering and error correction. A nonparametric unseen species model using Euler transformation provided a lower-bound estimate of total TCR beta diversity. TCRdb's own reprocessing of the public reads used fastp at Q25 and MiXCR and kept productive beta chains. Each CDR3 protein gets just one entry, which takes the most common genes and DNA from the rows behind it. These V and J calls derive from TCRdb rather than the authors' analysis. Present in this sample are over 950,000 distinct CDR3 sequences, 45% to 60% of which were seen just once. Together, the top ten hold 20% to 25% of the sample.

As concerns this clonotype: The target of this receptor is not known. There are no base qualities to consult, and no much larger clone falls within one base.

The CDR3 covers 15 residues, taking in both the cysteine and the phenylalanine. CDR3 DNA only is kept here, 45 bases in frame from base 1. V gives up 3 bases and J gives up 11 bases, and the segment between their germline ends measures 22 bases. From the germline V gene, CDR1 is MGHRA and CDR2 is YSYEKL. The clonotype originates from a woman aged 55 to 70 in good health. The sequence links TRBV4-1 to TRBJ2-5; TRBD2 is perhaps the D gene, given 6 matching bases. The sequenced material came from blood. Here is the DNA: TGCGCCAGCAGCCACCCGGGAGATCCCCCTTTTGAGCAGTACTTC. It codes for CASSHPGDPPFEQYF.